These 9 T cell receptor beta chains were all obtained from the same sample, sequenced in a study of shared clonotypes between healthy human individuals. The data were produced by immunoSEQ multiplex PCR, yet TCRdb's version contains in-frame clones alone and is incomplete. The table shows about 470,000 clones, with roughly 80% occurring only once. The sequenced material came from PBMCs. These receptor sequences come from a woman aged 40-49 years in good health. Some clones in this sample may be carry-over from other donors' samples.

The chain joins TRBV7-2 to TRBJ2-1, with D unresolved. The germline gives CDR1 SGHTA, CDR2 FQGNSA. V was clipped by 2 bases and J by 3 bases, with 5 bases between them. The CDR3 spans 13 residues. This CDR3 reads CASSLMSYNEQFF. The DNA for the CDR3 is TGTGCCAGCAGCTTAATGAGCTACAATGAGCAGTTCTTC.

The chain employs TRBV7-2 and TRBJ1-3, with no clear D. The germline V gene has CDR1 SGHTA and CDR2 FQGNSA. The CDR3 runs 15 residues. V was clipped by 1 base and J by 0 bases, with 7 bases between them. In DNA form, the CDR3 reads TGTGCCAGCAGCTTAGGTGACTTCTCTGGAAACACCATATATTTT. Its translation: CASSLGDFSGNTIYF.

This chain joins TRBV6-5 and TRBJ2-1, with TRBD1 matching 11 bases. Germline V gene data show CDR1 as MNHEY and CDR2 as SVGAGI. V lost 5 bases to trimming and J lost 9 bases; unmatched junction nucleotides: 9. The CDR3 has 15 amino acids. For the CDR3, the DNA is TGTGCCAGCAGTCCGGACAGGGGGCGAGTAGGTGAGCAGTTCTTC. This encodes CASSPDRGRVGEQFF.

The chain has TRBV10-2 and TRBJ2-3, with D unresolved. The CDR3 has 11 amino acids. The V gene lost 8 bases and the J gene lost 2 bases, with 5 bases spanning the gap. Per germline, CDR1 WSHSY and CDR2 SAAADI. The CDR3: CASGFTDTQYF. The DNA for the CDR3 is TGCGCCAGCGGGTTCACAGATACGCAGTATTTT.

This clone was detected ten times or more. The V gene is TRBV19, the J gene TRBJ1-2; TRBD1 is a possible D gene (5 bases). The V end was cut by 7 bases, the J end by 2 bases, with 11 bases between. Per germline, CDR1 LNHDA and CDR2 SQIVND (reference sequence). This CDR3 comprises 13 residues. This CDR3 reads CASNYGTNYGYTF. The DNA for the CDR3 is TGTGCCAGTAACTACGGGACGAACTATGGCTACACCTTC.

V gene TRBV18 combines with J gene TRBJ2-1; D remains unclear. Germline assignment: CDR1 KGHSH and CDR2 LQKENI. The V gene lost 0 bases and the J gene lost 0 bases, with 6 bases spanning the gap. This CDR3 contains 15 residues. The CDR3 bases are TGTGCCAGCTCACCACCCTCAAGCTCCTACAATGAGCAGTTCTTC. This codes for CASSPPSSSYNEQFF.

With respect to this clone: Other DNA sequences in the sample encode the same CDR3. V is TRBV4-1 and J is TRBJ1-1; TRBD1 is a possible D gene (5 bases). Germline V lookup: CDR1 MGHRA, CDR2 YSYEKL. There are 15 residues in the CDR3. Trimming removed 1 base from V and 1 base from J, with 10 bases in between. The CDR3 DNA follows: TGCGCCAGCAGCCAAGTGGGAACAGGGAACACTGAAGCTTTCTTT. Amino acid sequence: CASSQVGTGNTEAFF.

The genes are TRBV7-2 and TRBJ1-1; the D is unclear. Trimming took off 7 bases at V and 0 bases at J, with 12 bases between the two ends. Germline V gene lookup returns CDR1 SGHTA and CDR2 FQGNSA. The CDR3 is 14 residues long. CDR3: CASIPTNMNTEAFF. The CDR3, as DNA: TGTGCCAGCATCCCGACAAATATGAACACTGAAGCTTTCTTT.

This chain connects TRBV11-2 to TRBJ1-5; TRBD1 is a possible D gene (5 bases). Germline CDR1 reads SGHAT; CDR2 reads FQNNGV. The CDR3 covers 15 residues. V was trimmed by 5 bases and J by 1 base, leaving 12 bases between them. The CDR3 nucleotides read TGTGCCAGCAGCCCCGGGGGGGGGAGCAATCAGCCCCAGCATTTT. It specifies CASSPGGGSNQPQHF.